The clone carrying this T cell receptor (beta chain) was seen a few times. The record originates from a study of blood T cell repertoires in COVID-19. About the study: Acute-phase and convalescent COVID-19 samples originated in the United States, Italy and Spain.

As processed by the authors: Reference gene primers were amplified, and this amplification served to estimate nucleated cell counts. Here immunoSEQ multiplex PCR was the method, and the copy in TCRdb shows in-frame clones only, minus some. That table gives V, J and clone size, and the DNA gave D and trimming. Among about 140,000 clones listed, approximately 82% were seen once. The length of the CDR3 is 15 residues. V lost 6 bases, J lost 1 base, and 7 bases stayed unmatched. Germline values: CDR1 SGHRS, CDR2 YFSETQ. The rearrangement uses TRBV5-1 and TRBJ1-1; 9 bases agree with TRBD1. The clonotype originates from a man aged 60 to 69 who had recovered from COVID-19. The source material was peripheral blood. The CDR3 reads CASTYRGQGNTEAFF. The DNA for the CDR3 is TGCGCCAGCACCTACAGGGGGCAAGGGAACACTGAAGCTTTCTTT.